This T cell receptor (beta chain) was sequenced in a study of cytomegalovirus exposure and HLA in healthy donors. 60 Vbeta and 13 Jbeta primers were used in PCR. This table comes from immunoSEQ multiplex PCR, and its TCRdb copy is limited to in-frame clones, with some not included. The data contain under 75,000 clones, 70% to 75% of them seen just once; the ten biggest clones take up approximately 10%. CDR3 length equals 15 residues. Germline assignment: CDR1 SEHNR and CDR2 FQNEAQ (reference sequence). The V end was cut by 0 bases, the J end by 4 bases, with 11 bases between. This receptor was obtained from a human donor in good health. V and J are TRBV7-9 and TRBJ2-3, with D tentatively TRBD2 (6 bases). The sequenced sample was PBMCs. The CDR3 spells CASSLATSGPDTQYF. The CDR3 coding sequence is TGTGCCAGCAGCTTAGCGACTAGTGGGCCAGATACGCAGTATTTT.